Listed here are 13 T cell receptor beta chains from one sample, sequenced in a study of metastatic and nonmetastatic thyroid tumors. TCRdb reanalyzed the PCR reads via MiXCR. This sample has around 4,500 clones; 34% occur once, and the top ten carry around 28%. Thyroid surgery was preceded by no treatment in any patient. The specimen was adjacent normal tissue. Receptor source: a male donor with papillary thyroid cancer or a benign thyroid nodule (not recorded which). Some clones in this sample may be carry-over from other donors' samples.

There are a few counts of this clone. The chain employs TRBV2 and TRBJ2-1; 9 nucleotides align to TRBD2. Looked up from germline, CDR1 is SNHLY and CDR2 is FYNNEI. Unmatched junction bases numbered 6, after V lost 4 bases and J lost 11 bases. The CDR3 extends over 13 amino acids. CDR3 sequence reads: CASSVWTSDQQFF. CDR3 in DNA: TGTGCCAGCAGTGTTTGGACTAGCGACCAGCAGTTCTTC.

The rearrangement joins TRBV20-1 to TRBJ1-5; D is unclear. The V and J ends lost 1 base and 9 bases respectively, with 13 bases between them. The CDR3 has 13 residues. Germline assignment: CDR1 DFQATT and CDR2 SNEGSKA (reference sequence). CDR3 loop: CSARVAGPGPQHF. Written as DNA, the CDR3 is TGCAGTGCTAGAGTAGCGGGTCCGGGGCCCCAGCATTTT.

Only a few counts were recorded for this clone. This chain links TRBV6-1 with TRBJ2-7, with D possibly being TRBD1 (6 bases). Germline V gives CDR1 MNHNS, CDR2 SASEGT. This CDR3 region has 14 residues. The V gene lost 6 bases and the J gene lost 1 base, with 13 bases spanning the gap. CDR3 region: CASRPPGQSYEQYF. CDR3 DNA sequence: TGTGCCAGCAGGCCCCCGGGACAATCCTACGAGCAGTACTTC.

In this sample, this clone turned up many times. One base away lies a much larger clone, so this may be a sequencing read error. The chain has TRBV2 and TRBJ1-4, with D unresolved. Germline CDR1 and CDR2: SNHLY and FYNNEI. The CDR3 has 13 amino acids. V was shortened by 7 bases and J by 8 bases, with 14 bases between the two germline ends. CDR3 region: CASTPELVEKLFF. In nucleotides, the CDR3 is TGTGCCAGCACCCCAGAGTTAGTGGAAAAACTGTTTTTT.

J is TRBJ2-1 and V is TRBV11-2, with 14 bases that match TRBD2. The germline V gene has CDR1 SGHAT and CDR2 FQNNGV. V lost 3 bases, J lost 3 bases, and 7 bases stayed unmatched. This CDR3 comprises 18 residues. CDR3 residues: CASSLRGTSGSVYNEQFF. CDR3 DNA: TGTGCCAGCAGCTTGAGAGGGACTAGCGGGAGCGTCTACAATGAGCAGTTCTTC. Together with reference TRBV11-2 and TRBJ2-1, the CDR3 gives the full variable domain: EAGVAQSPRYKIIEKRQSVAFWCNPISGHATLYWYQQILGQGPKLLIQFQNNGVVDDSQLPKDRFSAERLKGVDSTLKIQPAKLEDSAVYLCASSLRGTSGSVYNEQFFGPGTRLTVL.

The CDR3 DNA is TGCGCCAGCAAAATCGTCAGCGGGATAGACACCGGGGAGCTGTTTTTT. Protein sequence: CASKIVSGIDTGELFF. The chain is built from TRBV5-1 and TRBJ2-2, with TRBD2 identical over 7 bases. V dropped 6 bases and J dropped 3; count of bases not matched to a gene: 11. There are 16 residues in the CDR3. Per germline, CDR1 SGHRS and CDR2 YFSETQ.

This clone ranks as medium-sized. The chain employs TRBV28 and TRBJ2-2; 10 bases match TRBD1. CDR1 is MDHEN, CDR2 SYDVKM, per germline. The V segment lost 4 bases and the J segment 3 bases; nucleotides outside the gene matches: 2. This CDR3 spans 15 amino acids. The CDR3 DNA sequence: TGTGCCAGCAGTTCCGGGACAGGGGACACCGGGGAGCTGTTTTTT. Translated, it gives CASSSGTGDTGELFF.

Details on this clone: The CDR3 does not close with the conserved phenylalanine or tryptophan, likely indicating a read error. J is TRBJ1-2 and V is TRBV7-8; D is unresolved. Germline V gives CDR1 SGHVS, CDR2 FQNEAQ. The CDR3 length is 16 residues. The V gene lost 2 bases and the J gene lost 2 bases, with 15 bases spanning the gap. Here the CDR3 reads CASSLKHRRDNYGYTS. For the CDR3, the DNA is TGTGCCAGCAGCTTAAAACACCGTCGTGACAACTATGGCTACACCTCC.

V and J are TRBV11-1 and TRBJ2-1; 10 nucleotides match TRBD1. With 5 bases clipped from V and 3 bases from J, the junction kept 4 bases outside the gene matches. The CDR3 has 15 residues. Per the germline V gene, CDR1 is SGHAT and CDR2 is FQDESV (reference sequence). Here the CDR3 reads CASSLRTGGYNEQFF. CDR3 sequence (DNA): TGTGCCAGCAGCCTAAGGACAGGGGGCTACAATGAGCAGTTCTTC.

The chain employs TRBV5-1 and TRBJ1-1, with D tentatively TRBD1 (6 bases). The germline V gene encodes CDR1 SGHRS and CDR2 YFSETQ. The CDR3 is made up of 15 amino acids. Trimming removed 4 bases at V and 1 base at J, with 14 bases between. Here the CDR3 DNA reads TGCGCCAGCAGCCCGAGACAGGAGGGGAACACTGAAGCTTTCTTT. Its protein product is CASSPRQEGNTEAFF.

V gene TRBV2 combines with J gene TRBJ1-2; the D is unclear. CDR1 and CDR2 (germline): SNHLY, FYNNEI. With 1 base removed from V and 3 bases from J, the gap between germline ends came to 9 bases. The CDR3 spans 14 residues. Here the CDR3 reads CASSEERSYYGYTF. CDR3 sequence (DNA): TGTGCCAGCAGTGAAGAGCGCAGCTACTATGGCTACACCTTC.

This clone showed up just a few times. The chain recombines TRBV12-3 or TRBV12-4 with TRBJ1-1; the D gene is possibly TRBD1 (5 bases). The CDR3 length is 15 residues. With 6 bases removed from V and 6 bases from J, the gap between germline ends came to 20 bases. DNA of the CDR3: TGTGCCAGCAGCCACCCAGGTCAGGGTTCGGCTGAAGCTTTCTTT. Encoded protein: CASSHPGQGSAEAFF.

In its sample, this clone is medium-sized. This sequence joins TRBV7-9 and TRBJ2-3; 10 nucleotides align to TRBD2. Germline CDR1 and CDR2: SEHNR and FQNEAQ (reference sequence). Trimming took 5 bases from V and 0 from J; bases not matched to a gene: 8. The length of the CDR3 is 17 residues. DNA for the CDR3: TGTGCCAGCAGCCGGACTAGCGGAGGGACTAGCACAGATACGCAGTATTTT. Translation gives CASSRTSGGTSTDTQYF.